The 12 T cell receptor beta chains listed next were all sequenced from one sample in a study of cytomegalovirus exposure and HLA in healthy donors. Both 60 Vbeta primers and 13 Jbeta primers went into the PCR. Profiling relied on immunoSEQ multiplex PCR, and the TCRdb table lists in-frame clones only, not all of them. The repertoire holds 95,000 to 120,000 clones, with about 77% as singletons. Sequenced sample: PBMCs. The receptors stem from a young woman in good health and CMV-seropositive.

V and J are TRBV2 and TRBJ2-2; the D gene is possibly TRBD2 (6 bases). Trimming left V 7 bases short and J 1 base short, with 13 bases between. CDR3 length equals 15 residues. Germline-derived CDR1 and CDR2 are SNHLY and FYNNEI. In nucleotides, the CDR3 is TGTGCCAGCACTGCGGGACTTCGGAACACCGGGGAGCTGTTTTTT. This translates into CASTAGLRNTGELFF.

V usage is TRBV12-5 and J usage is TRBJ1-1, with D possibly matching TRBD1 (6 bases). This CDR3 contains 13 residues. Trimming shortened V by 6 bases and J by 3 bases, and 11 bases separated the two germline ends. Germline V gene lookup returns CDR1 LGHNT and CDR2 FRNRAP. CDR3 amino acids: CASGRTGHTEAFF. CDR3 nucleotide sequence: TGTGCTAGTGGACGCACAGGGCACACTGAAGCTTTCTTT.

This clone was seen only once. This chain joins TRBV19 and TRBJ1-2; possibly TRBD1 for D (6 bases). Trimming removed 6 bases from V and 4 bases from J, with 15 bases in between. The CDR3 runs 14 residues. Germline-derived CDR1 and CDR2 are LNHDA and SQIVND (reference sequence). The CDR3 DNA follows: TGTGCCAGTAGGGGCTCTGGACAGTTCTATGGCTACACCTTC. It is translated as CASRGSGQFYGYTF.

The chain employs TRBV7-3 and TRBJ1-2, with 7 bases fitting TRBD1. The germline gives CDR1 SGHTA, CDR2 FQGTGA. The CDR3 contains 15 residues. V was pared by 4 bases and J by 8 bases, with 13 bases of the junction left unmatched. The CDR3 coding sequence is TGTGCCAGCAGCTCTCGGACAGGACCTGTATGGGGCTACACCTTC. Translated: CASSSRTGPVWGYTF.

The V gene is TRBV19, the J gene TRBJ2-1, with 14 bases identical to TRBD2. Per the germline V gene, CDR1 is LNHDA and CDR2 is SQIVND (reference sequence). Trimming at V came to 4 bases and at J to 13 bases, leaving 9 bases not matched to a gene. This CDR3 is built from 15 residues. The CDR3 sequence: CASSKTSGGASDQFF. The CDR3, as DNA: TGTGCCAGTAGTAAGACTAGCGGGGGGGCTTCAGATCAGTTCTTC.

This chain connects TRBV5-6 to TRBJ2-5; 8 bases align to TRBD1. The CDR3 runs 17 residues. Germline V gene data show CDR1 as SGHDT and CDR2 as YYEEEE. The junction had 10 bases not matched to a gene; V was cut back by 3 bases and J by 0 bases. CDR3 sequence: CASSSFWDRMYQETQYF. The CDR3 DNA reads TGTGCCAGCAGCTCGTTCTGGGACAGGATGTACCAAGAGACCCAGTACTTC. The full variable domain, completed using reference TRBV5-6 and TRBJ2-5, is DAGVTQSPTHLIKTRGQQVTLRCSPKSGHDTVSWYQQALGQGPQFIFQYYEEEERQRGNFPDRFSGHQFPNYSSELNVNALLLGDSALYLCASSSFWDRMYQETQYFGPGTRLLVL.

The CDR3 bases are TGTGCCTGGAGTGTAATAGACACCATATATTTT. It translates to CAWSVIDTIYF. This chain connects TRBV30 to TRBJ1-3; D is uncertain. V was clipped by 0 bases and J by 8 bases, with 5 bases between them. The germline gives CDR1 GTSNPN, CDR2 SVGIG (reference sequence). The CDR3 is made up of 11 amino acids.

This clone showed up just once. The genes are TRBV9 and TRBJ2-1; 8 bases fit TRBD2. J was trimmed by 6 bases and V by 0 bases; bases with no gene match: 2. The CDR3 extends over 14 amino acids. Germline V gene data show CDR1 as SGDLS and CDR2 as YYNGEE. The CDR3 spells CASSVVAGGNEQFF. In DNA, the CDR3 is TGTGCCAGCAGCGTAGTTGCGGGGGGCAATGAGCAGTTCTTC.

A few counts support this clone. The J gene is TRBJ1-4, the V gene TRBV4-1; possible D gene TRBD1, 5 bases. CDR3 length: 17 amino acids. V lost 8 bases, J lost 3 bases, and 22 bases lay in between. Germline CDR1 and CDR2: MGHRA and YSYEKL. CDR3 nucleotides: TGCGCCAGCGGAACGAAGGACACCCTCTCGGCTAATGAAAAACTGTTTTTT. This gives the protein CASGTKDTLSANEKLFF.

The CDR3 region has the DNA TGTGCCAGCAGTTTACAGGGGCTTAACACTGAAGCTTTCTTT. It encodes CASSLQGLNTEAFF. V usage is TRBV6-5 and J usage is TRBJ1-1; 7 nucleotides align to TRBD1. The CDR3 runs 14 residues. The V gene's germline CDR1 is MNHEY and CDR2 SVGAGI. J lost 2 bases, V lost 4 bases, and 4 bases had no gene match.

This rearrangement joins TRBV19 to TRBJ1-2; no clear D gene. The CDR3 is 13 amino acids. CDR1 and CDR2 (germline): LNHDA, SQIVND (reference sequence). Trimming cost V 1 base and J 8 bases, with 11 bases left between them. This CDR3 is CASSIVRHEGYTF. Written as DNA, the CDR3 is TGTGCCAGTAGTATAGTGCGACACGAGGGCTACACCTTC. Together with reference TRBV19 and TRBJ1-2, the CDR3 gives the full variable domain: DGGITQSPKYLFRKEGQNVTLSCEQNLNHDAMYWYRQDPGQGLRLIYYSQIVNDFQKGDIAEGYSVSREKKESFPLTVTSAQKNPTAFYLCASSIVRHEGYTFGSGTRLTVV.

The rearrangement links TRBV6-6 to TRBJ1-5; 7 bases fit TRBD1. Unmatched junction bases numbered 8, after V lost 6 bases and J lost 3 bases. CDR1 and CDR2 from the germline V gene are MNHNY and SVGAGI (reference sequence). The CDR3 extends over 15 amino acids. The CDR3 protein is CASRRGGADNQPQHF. The CDR3 coding sequence is TGTGCCAGCAGACGAGGGGGCGCGGACAATCAGCCCCAGCATTTT.